The next 29 T cell receptor beta chains were all read from a single sample in a study of PD-1 blockade in classical Hodgkin lymphoma. Generated by immunoSEQ multiplex PCR, the TCRdb table keeps only in-frame clones and is missing some. The sample shows roughly 47,000 clones, around 81% of them seen only once. No patient escaped relapse after autologous stem cell transplantation, and brentuximab vedotin exposure varied. The specimen was peripheral blood mononuclear cells (PBMCs), collected before the second cycle of nivolumab. These receptors were taken from a human donor with classical Hodgkin lymphoma.

This chain's CDR3 is CASSLANSYEQYF. Here the CDR3 DNA reads TGTGCCAGCAGCTTGGCCAACTCCTACGAGCAGTACTTC. This chain uses TRBV5-6 with TRBJ2-7; D ambiguous. Trimming cost V 0 bases and J 0 bases, with 4 bases left between them. Germline V CDR1 and CDR2: SGHDT, YYEEEE. The CDR3 runs to 13 residues.

V and J are TRBV18 and TRBJ1-5, with D tentatively TRBD1 (5 bases). Trimming took 6 bases from V and 5 from J, leaving 20 bases between them. Germline CDR1 KGHSH, CDR2 LQKENI. The CDR3 sequence is 16 residues long. This CDR3 is CASSLQTSGQDQPQHF. CDR3 in DNA: TGTGCCAGCTCTCTCCAGACATCGGGGCAGGATCAGCCCCAGCATTTT.

J is TRBJ2-3 and V is TRBV5-4; 13 nucleotides align to TRBD2. Germline CDR1 and CDR2: SGHNT and YYREEE (reference sequence). CDR3 length: 19 amino acids. The V segment lost 1 base and the J segment 0 bases; nucleotides outside the gene matches: 8. The CDR3 loop is CASSLPFGLAGVSTDTQYF. The DNA of the CDR3 is TGTGCCAGCAGCTTGCCATTTGGACTAGCGGGAGTGAGCACAGATACGCAGTATTTT.

CDR3 in amino acids: CASSQNVGTSGNTIYF. The CDR3 DNA reads as TGTGCCAGCAGCCAAAATGTAGGGACCTCTGGAAACACCATATATTTT. The chain uses TRBV5-4 and TRBJ1-3; D is possibly TRBD1 (5 bases). The CDR3 loop spans 16 amino acids. CDR1 SGHNT and CDR2 YYREEE come from the germline V gene (reference sequence). The ends were cut back, 4 bases at V and 0 bases at J, with 14 bases in the middle. The whole variable domain, filled in from reference TRBV5-4 and TRBJ1-3, reads ETGVTQSPTHLIKTRGQQVTLRCSSQSGHNTVSWYQQALGQGPQFIFQYYREEENGRGNFPPRFSGLQFPNYSSELNVNALELDDSALYLCASSQNVGTSGNTIYFGEGSWLTVV.

The chain has TRBV11-2 and TRBJ2-7; 10 nucleotides match TRBD1. With V trimmed by 1 base and J by 2 bases, 5 bases remained unmatched. CDR3 size: 16 residues. CDR1 is SGHAT, CDR2 FQNNGV, per germline. CDR3 sequence reads: CASSLGPGTGAYEQYF. CDR3 coding DNA: TGTGCCAGCAGCTTAGGCCCCGGGACAGGGGCCTACGAGCAGTACTTC.

Relative to its sample, this clone is medium-sized. CDR3 in amino acids: CASSTTGQGNQPQHF. In nucleotides, the CDR3 is TGTGCCAGTAGTACAACTGGACAGGGCAATCAGCCCCAGCATTTT. The rearrangement joins TRBV19 to TRBJ1-5, with 7 bases aligning to TRBD1. The CDR3 is 15 amino acids. J was trimmed by 2 bases and V by 4 bases; bases with no gene match: 5. The V gene's germline CDR1 is LNHDA and CDR2 SQIVND (reference sequence).

This chain uses TRBV7-6 with TRBJ2-7; TRBD1 might be the D (5 bases). Germline V gene data show CDR1 as SGHVS and CDR2 as FNYEAQ. This CDR3 is 16 amino acids long. V lost 5 bases and J lost 4, with 21 bases in between. CDR3 sequence reads: CASSPRSKGIGYEQYF. The CDR3 bases are TGTGCCAGCAGCCCGCGGTCGAAGGGGATAGGGTACGAGCAGTACTTC.

The chain is built from TRBV6-1 and TRBJ1-2, with 8 nucleotides matching TRBD1. J was trimmed by 8 bases and V by 4 bases; bases with no gene match: 12. Per the germline V gene, CDR1 is MNHNS and CDR2 is SASEGT. CDR3 length: 15 amino acids. The CDR3 spells CASSVLTGVKEGYTF. CDR3 coding DNA: TGTGCCAGCAGTGTATTGACAGGGGTAAAGGAAGGCTACACCTTC.

The chain employs TRBV23-1 and TRBJ2-1; 8 nucleotides agree with TRBD2. TRBV23-1 is classed as an ORF, of uncertain function. The CDR3 runs 16 residues. Losses at the gene ends were 0 bases for V and 13 bases for J; bases not matched to a gene: 14. CDR3 loop: CASSQSRGEREFEQFF. CDR3 sequence (DNA): TGCGCCAGCAGTCAATCCCGAGGCGAGCGGGAGTTTGAACAGTTCTTC.

The rearrangement joins TRBV19 to TRBJ1-2, with 9 bases fitting TRBD1. With 7 bases clipped from V and 7 bases from J, the junction kept 7 bases outside the gene matches. There are 13 residues in the CDR3. From germline, CDR1 is LNHDA and CDR2 SQIVND (reference sequence). CDR3 amino acids: CASTLGQGTGYTF. DNA of the CDR3: TGTGCCAGTACCCTGGGACAGGGAACTGGCTACACCTTC.

The chain is built from TRBV7-9 and TRBJ1-2, with 11 bases matching TRBD1. CDR1 SEHNR and CDR2 FQNEAQ come from the germline V gene (reference sequence). The length of the CDR3 is 16 residues. The V gene end was trimmed by 1 base and the J gene end by 7 bases; junction bases not matched to a gene: 8. The CDR3 loop is CASSLERTGGGSGYTF. The CDR3 DNA reads TGTGCCAGCAGCTTAGAGCGGACAGGGGGCGGGAGTGGCTACACCTTC.

The chain links TRBV28 to TRBJ2-2, with D possibly TRBD1 on 7 matching bases. This CDR3 is 15 amino acids long. Per the germline V gene, CDR1 is MDHEN and CDR2 is SYDVKM. Trimming took 4 bases from V and 6 from J, leaving 15 bases between them. The CDR3 nucleotides are TGTGCCAGCAGTTCCCCAGGGGGGCGCGCCGGGGAGCTGTTTTTT. This encodes CASSSPGGRAGELFF.

The chain carries TRBV7-9 and TRBJ2-1; TRBD1 might be the D (6 bases). The CDR3 totals 13 residues. V lost 5 bases and J 9 bases, leaving 14 bases between the germline ends. CDR1 is SEHNR and CDR2 is FQNEAQ in the germline V gene (reference sequence). The CDR3 sequence: CASSRRQASEQFF. CDR3 bases: TGTGCCAGCAGCCGTCGACAGGCCAGTGAGCAGTTCTTC.

The chain is built from TRBV29-1 and TRBJ2-1, with 12 positions matching TRBD2. The CDR3 runs to 20 residues. The V segment lost 3 bases and the J segment 0 bases; nucleotides outside the gene matches: 15. The germline V gene has CDR1 SQVTM and CDR2 ANQGSEA. CDR3 in DNA: TGCAGCGTTGAGACTAAACTAGCGGGAGGAATTAAGGGCTCCTACAATGAGCAGTTCTTC. As protein: CSVETKLAGGIKGSYNEQFF.

A single count supports this clone. The chain uses TRBV6-4 and TRBJ2-7, with a possible D match to TRBD2 (6 bases). Trimming took off 0 bases at V and 5 bases at J, with 17 bases between the two ends. This CDR3 is built from 16 residues. Per germline, CDR1 MRHNA and CDR2 SNTAGT. The CDR3 DNA is TGTGCCAGCAGTGACTCGCTTTCTAGGAGGGTCAACGAGCAGTACTTC. Amino acid sequence: CASSDSLSRRVNEQYF.

The rearrangement links TRBV7-8 to TRBJ2-2, with no clear D. V gave up 0 bases and J gave up 0 bases, with 8 bases separating them. The CDR3 runs to 16 residues. Germline V gene lookup returns CDR1 SGHVS and CDR2 FQNEAQ. CDR3 in amino acids: CASSLAPWANTGELFF. In DNA, the CDR3 is TGTGCCAGCAGCTTAGCCCCATGGGCGAACACCGGGGAGCTGTTTTTT.

In this sample, this clone turned up a few times. The chain has TRBV7-9 and TRBJ1-1; tentative D call: TRBD1 (5 bases). Germline V CDR1 and CDR2: SEHNR, FQNEAQ (reference sequence). The CDR3 loop spans 13 amino acids. V was shortened by 3 bases and J by 6 bases, with 11 bases between the two germline ends. The CDR3 DNA reads as TGTGCCAGCAGCTTCAAAGACAGTTCTGAAGCTTTCTTT. Protein sequence: CASSFKDSSEAFF.

Here the CDR3 reads CASSLSGRANEQFF. CDR3 in DNA: TGTGCCAGCAGCTTAAGCGGGAGGGCCAATGAGCAGTTCTTC. V usage is TRBV7-3 and J usage is TRBJ2-1, with 9 bases matching TRBD2. V shed 1 base, J shed 6 bases, and the junction held 1 base outside the gene matches. Germline values: CDR1 SGHTA, CDR2 FQGTGA. CDR3 length: 14 residues.

This chain links TRBV5-1 with TRBJ1-2; 11 bases line up with TRBD1. Germline assignment: CDR1 SGHRS and CDR2 YFSETQ. V trimming: 4 bases; J trimming: 6 bases; junction bases outside the gene matches: 11. The CDR3 consists of 16 residues. The CDR3 DNA reads TGCGCCAGCAGCCTTGGACAGGGGGCGCCGTTAAATGGCTACACCTTC. This translates into CASSLGQGAPLNGYTF.

The chain uses TRBV5-1 and TRBJ2-1; 7 positions match TRBD2. This CDR3 spans 15 amino acids. Germline lookup yields CDR1 SGHRS and CDR2 YFSETQ. Trimming removed 7 bases from V and 1 base from J; junction bases left unmatched: 8. The CDR3 DNA sequence: TGCGCCAGCGGGCGGGAGACTAAATCCTACAATGAGCAGTTCTTC. Its translation is CASGRETKSYNEQFF. Supplemented by reference TRBV5-1 and TRBJ2-1, the full variable domain reads KAGVTQTPRYLIKTRGQQVTLSCSPISGHRSVSWYQQTPGQGLQFLFEYFSETQRNKGNFPGRFSGRQFSNSRSEMNVSTLELGDSALYLCASGRETKSYNEQFFGPGTRLTVL.

The chain employs TRBV5-6 and TRBJ2-3, with D hard to call. The CDR3 totals 14 residues. The V and J ends lost 2 bases and 0 bases respectively, with 7 bases between them. The germline CDR1 and CDR2 sequences are SGHDT and YYEEEE. The CDR3 here is CASSFLGSTDTQYF. As DNA, the CDR3 is TGTGCCAGCAGCTTTCTGGGCAGCACAGATACGCAGTATTTT.

This chain uses TRBV11-3 with TRBJ2-1; 8 positions agree with TRBD2. V was clipped by 2 bases and J by 9 bases; unmatched bases: 6. The CDR3 has 14 residues. Per germline, CDR1 SGHNT and CDR2 YENEEA. The CDR3 nucleotides read TGTGCCAGCAGCTTAACGGGGGGGCGGAGTGAGCAGTTCTTC. It translates to CASSLTGGRSEQFF.

The V gene is TRBV5-6, the J gene TRBJ1-6; possibly TRBD1 for D (6 bases). The V gene's germline CDR1 is SGHDT and CDR2 YYEEEE. V lost 4 bases and J 8 bases, leaving 16 bases between the germline ends. CDR3 size: 15 residues. CDR3 sequence (DNA): TGTGCCAGCAGCCCACCGAAGGGGGGCGATTCACCCCTCCACTTT. Its translation: CASSPPKGGDSPLHF.

The table lists this clone with a count of one. The chain recombines TRBV7-8 with TRBJ2-2, with D perhaps matching TRBD1 or TRBD2 (8 bases each). The CDR3 loop spans 17 amino acids. Trimming cost V 5 bases and J 4 bases, with 20 bases left between them. Germline V gives CDR1 SGHVS, CDR2 FQNEAQ. The CDR3 protein is CASSTPGGQGATGELFF. The CDR3 DNA reads TGTGCCAGCAGCACCCCGGGGGGGCAGGGGGCCACCGGGGAGCTGTTTTTT.

The chain combines TRBV28 with TRBJ1-2; D is undetermined. CDR3 length equals 14 residues. Between the trimmed V and J ends, which lost 6 bases and 8 bases, there was a span of 19 bases. Germline CDR1 is MDHEN and CDR2 is SYDVKM. CDR3 region: CASSREAGIRGYTF. As DNA, the CDR3 is TGTGCCAGCAGCCGGGAAGCGGGAATTCGAGGCTACACCTTC.

The gene calls are TRBV7-9 and TRBJ1-2; 7 bases match TRBD1. J lost 5 bases, V lost 1 base, and 10 bases had no gene match. CDR1 is SEHNR and CDR2 is FQNEAQ in the germline V gene (reference sequence). This CDR3 is 16 amino acids long. CDR3 sequence: CASSLGQGSRRYGYTF. CDR3 coding DNA: TGTGCCAGCAGCTTAGGACAGGGAAGTCGTAGATATGGCTACACCTTC. Full variable domain (outside the CDR3, taken from reference TRBV7-9 and TRBJ1-2): DTGVSQNPRHKITKRGQNVTFRCDPISEHNRLYWYRQTLGQGPEFLTYFQNEAQLEKSRLLSDRFSAERPKGSFSTLEIQRTEQGDSAMYLCASSLGQGSRRYGYTFGSGTRLTVV.

V usage is TRBV27 and J usage is TRBJ2-1; a weak D match, TRBD2 (5 bases). V shed 2 bases and J shed 3 bases, with 5 bases lying between them. Germline loops: CDR1 MNHEY, CDR2 SMNVEV (reference sequence). The CDR3 consists of 13 residues. CDR3 in amino acids: CASSLEGYNEQFF. As DNA, the CDR3 is TGTGCCAGCAGTTTAGAGGGCTACAATGAGCAGTTCTTC.

This clone occurred once. V is TRBV12-5 and J is TRBJ2-3, with a weak D call TRBD2 (5 bases). CDR3 length: 15 residues. Germline assignment: CDR1 LGHNT and CDR2 FRNRAP. The V and J ends lost 1 base and 6 bases respectively, with 14 bases between them. The chain's CDR3 is CASGLAPAWEDTQYF. CDR3 in DNA: TGTGCTAGTGGTTTGGCCCCGGCCTGGGAGGATACGCAGTATTTT.

V usage is TRBV11-3 and J usage is TRBJ1-2; D is uncertain. CDR3 length: 14 residues. The germline V gene has CDR1 SGHNT and CDR2 YENEEA. Trimming left V 0 bases short and J 2 bases short, with 7 bases between. The CDR3 DNA reads TGTGCCAGCAGCTTAGATGGCAGAAACTATGGCTACACCTTC. This encodes CASSLDGRNYGYTF.